This entry features one T cell receptor beta chain sequence. The TCRbeta library was prepared with unique molecular identifiers. TCRdb fed the PCR reads into MiXCR, producing one record per CDR3 protein. This table has about 510,000 distinct CDR3 sequences, roughly 10% appearing once. This sample stems from a study of T-cell reconstitution after alpha-beta-depleted transplantation in children. This sequence originates from a female patient between 2 and 15 years old who had a stem cell transplant for aplastic anemia, so the T cells may come from the graft donor. This material consisted of PBMCs, mostly from graft donor cells, taken 180 days after TCRalphabeta/CD19-depleted stem cell transplant.

The CDR3 DNA sequence: TGTGCCAGCAGTTTAGCCATCCCCCCCATATATTTT. Protein: CASSLAIPPIYF. The chain combines TRBV28 with TRBJ1-3; D gene uncertain. The CDR3 totals 12 residues. The germline V gene has CDR1 MDHEN and CDR2 SYDVKM. Trimming pared 2 bases from V and 11 bases from J, leaving 10 bases between.